The TCR beta chain under discussion was sequenced for a study of identical twins. TCRdb re-called the 5' RACE reads with MiXCR, one entry per CDR3 protein. The table records 700,000 to 950,000 distinct CDR3 sequences, approximately 13% of them present only once. The study, taken as a whole, reports: There was an excess of low generation probability in the out-of-frame alpha sequences that twins shared. Without tracking the same donors, conclusions rested on cross-sectional statistical analysis.

The table lists this clonotype with a few counts. Its cognate antigen is unknown. The sample also formed part of further work on yellow fever vaccine responses in identical twins. Per that paper: Twins reportedly showed a vaccine T cell response that seemed partly convergent and partly personalized.

Sequenced material: PBMCs. The sequence was obtained from a young woman in good health.

The CDR3 spells CATSDGAGLNEQFF. CDR3 nucleotide sequence: TGTGCCACCAGTGACGGAGCGGGCCTCAATGAGCAGTTCTTC. The chain links TRBV24-1 to TRBJ2-1; D might be TRBD2 (6 bases). CDR1 and CDR2 (germline): KGHDR, SFDVKD. V lost 4 bases, J lost 6 bases, and 12 bases lay in between. The CDR3 runs to 14 residues.